These 10 T cell receptor beta chains were sequenced from one sample in a study of blood T cell repertoires in COVID-19. Profiling relied on immunoSEQ multiplex PCR, and the TCRdb table lists in-frame clones only, not all of them. The table has about 200,000 clones, roughly 92% seen once. What was sequenced was peripheral blood. Every receptor here comes from a man aged 55 to 70 with COVID-19, enrolled during active disease.

The chain has TRBV28 and TRBJ2-7, with D possibly TRBD2 on 6 matching bases. V was cut by 7 bases and J by 2 bases, with 18 bases left in between. This CDR3 contains 15 residues. Germline assignment: CDR1 MDHEN and CDR2 SYDVKM. CDR3 bases: TGTGCCAGCACTCAGGGTTACCTAGCGACCTACGAGCAGTACTTC. Protein sequence: CASTQGYLATYEQYF.

This clone was seen a single time. The V gene is TRBV3-1 (or the pseudogene TRBV3-2), the J gene TRBJ1-2; 7 nucleotides match TRBD1. The CDR3 sequence is 14 residues long. J lost 5 bases, V lost 5 bases, and 8 bases had no gene match. The germline CDR1 and CDR2 sequences are LGHDT and YNNKEL (reference sequence). CDR3 in DNA: TGTGCCAGCAGCACAAGCCCAGGGGGATATGGCTACACCTTC. As protein: CASSTSPGGYGYTF.

The rearrangement joins TRBV5-5 to TRBJ2-1, with TRBD2 identical over 10 bases. The CDR3 has 15 amino acids. The ends lost 4 bases at V and 1 base at J; junction bases unmatched: 2. Germline CDR1 reads SGHKS; CDR2 reads YYEKEE (reference sequence). The CDR3 reads CASSQTSGSYNEQFF. DNA of the CDR3: TGTGCCAGCAGCCAGACTAGCGGGTCCTACAATGAGCAGTTCTTC. Full variable domain (missing parts from reference TRBV5-5 and TRBJ2-1): DAGVTQSPTHLIKTRGQQVTLRCSPISGHKSVSWYQQVLGQGPQFIFQYYEKEERGRGNFPDRFSARQFPNYSSELNVNALLLGDSALYLCASSQTSGSYNEQFFGPGTRLTVL.

This clone was counted a few times. The chain couples TRBV11-2 to TRBJ2-3, with D unresolved. This CDR3 has 13 amino acids. V lost 3 bases, J lost 2 bases, and 6 bases lay in between. Germline CDR1 is SGHAT and CDR2 is FQNNGV. The CDR3: CASSFPNTDTQYF. As DNA, the CDR3 is TGTGCCAGCAGCTTCCCAAACACAGATACGCAGTATTTT.

The CDR3 DNA follows: TGTGCCAGCAGCGTAACTGGGGGACTAGCGGGTACCACAGATACGCAGTATTTT. Its translation: CASSVTGGLAGTTDTQYF. The chain uses TRBV9 and TRBJ2-3; 12 nucleotides match TRBD2. This CDR3 has 18 residues. J was trimmed by 2 bases and V by 1 base; bases with no gene match: 8. Germline loops: CDR1 SGDLS, CDR2 YYNGEE.

V usage is TRBV6-6 and J usage is TRBJ2-7, with a possible D match to TRBD1 (6 bases). Trimming removed 2 bases from V and 0 bases from J, with 11 bases in between. CDR3 length equals 15 residues. Germline V gene sequence: CDR1 MNHNY, CDR2 SVGAGI (reference sequence). DNA of the CDR3: TGTGCCAGCAGTTACGACAGGTCTAGCTCCTACGAGCAGTACTTC. Protein product: CASSYDRSSSYEQYF.

V is TRBV3-1 (or the pseudogene TRBV3-2) and J is TRBJ2-2, with 9 bases aligning to TRBD2. Losses at the gene ends were 4 bases for V and 5 bases for J; bases not matched to a gene: 14. This CDR3 contains 18 residues. Germline values: CDR1 LGHDT, CDR2 YNNKEL (reference sequence). The CDR3 region is CASSPLVGGGAGTGELFF. The CDR3 DNA follows: TGTGCCAGCAGCCCCCTAGTAGGCGGGGGGGCTGGGACCGGGGAGCTGTTTTTT.

This rearrangement joins TRBV2 to TRBJ1-2; unclear D gene. Germline CDR1 is SNHLY and CDR2 is FYNNEI. The CDR3 contains 14 residues. V lost 1 base, J lost 3 bases, and 9 bases lay in between. The CDR3 protein is CASSEGPGYYGYTF. The CDR3 DNA sequence: TGTGCCAGCAGTGAAGGGCCGGGATACTATGGCTACACCTTC.

This chain connects TRBV11-2 to TRBJ2-2, with 7 bases matching TRBD2. This CDR3 spans 14 amino acids. Germline trimming cut 10 bases from V and 2 bases from J; bases unmatched to any gene: 7. From germline, CDR1 is SGHAT and CDR2 FQNNGV. CDR3 DNA sequence: TGTGCCACCAGGAGCGGGGCTAACACCGGGGAGCTGTTTTTT. Protein product: CATRSGANTGELFF.

The chain employs TRBV5-1 and TRBJ2-7, with D possibly matching TRBD1 (5 bases). Trimming shortened V by 4 bases and J by 4 bases, and 18 bases separated the two germline ends. The CDR3 is 15 amino acids. Germline V gives CDR1 SGHRS, CDR2 YFSETQ. CDR3 residues: CASSRSPDTTYEQYF. The CDR3 bases are TGCGCCAGCAGCCGATCCCCGGACACTACGTACGAGCAGTACTTC.